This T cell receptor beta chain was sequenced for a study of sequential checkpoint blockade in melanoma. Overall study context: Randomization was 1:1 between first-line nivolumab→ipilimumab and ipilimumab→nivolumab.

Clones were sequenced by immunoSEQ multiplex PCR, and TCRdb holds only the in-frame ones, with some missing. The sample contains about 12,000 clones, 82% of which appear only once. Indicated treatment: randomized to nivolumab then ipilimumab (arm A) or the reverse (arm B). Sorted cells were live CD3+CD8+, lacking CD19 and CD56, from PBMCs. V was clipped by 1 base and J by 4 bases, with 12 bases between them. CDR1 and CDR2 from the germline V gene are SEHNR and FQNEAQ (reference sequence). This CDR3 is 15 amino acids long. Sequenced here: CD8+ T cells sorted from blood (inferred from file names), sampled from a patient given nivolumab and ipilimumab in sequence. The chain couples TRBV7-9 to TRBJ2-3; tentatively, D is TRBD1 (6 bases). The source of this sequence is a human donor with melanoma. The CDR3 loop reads CASSLGQGFSDTQYF. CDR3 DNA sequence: TGTGCCAGCAGCTTAGGCCAGGGGTTTTCAGATACGCAGTATTTT.